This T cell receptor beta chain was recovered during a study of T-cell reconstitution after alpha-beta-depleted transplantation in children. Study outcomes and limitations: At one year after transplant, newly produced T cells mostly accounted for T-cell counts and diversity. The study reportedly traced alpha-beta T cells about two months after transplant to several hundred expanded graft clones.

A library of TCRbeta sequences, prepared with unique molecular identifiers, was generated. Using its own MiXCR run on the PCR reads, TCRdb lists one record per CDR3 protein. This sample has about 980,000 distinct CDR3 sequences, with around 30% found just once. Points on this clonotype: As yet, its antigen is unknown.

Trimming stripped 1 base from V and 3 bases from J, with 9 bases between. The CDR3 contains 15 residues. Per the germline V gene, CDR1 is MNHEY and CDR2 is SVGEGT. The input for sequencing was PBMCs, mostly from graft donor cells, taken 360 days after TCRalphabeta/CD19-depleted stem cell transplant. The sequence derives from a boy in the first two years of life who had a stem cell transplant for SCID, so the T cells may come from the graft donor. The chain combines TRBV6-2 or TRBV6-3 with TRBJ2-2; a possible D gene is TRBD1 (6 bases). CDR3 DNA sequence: TGTGCCAGCAGTTACTTCAGGGGAGACACCGGGGAGCTGTTTTTT. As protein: CASSYFRGDTGELFF.